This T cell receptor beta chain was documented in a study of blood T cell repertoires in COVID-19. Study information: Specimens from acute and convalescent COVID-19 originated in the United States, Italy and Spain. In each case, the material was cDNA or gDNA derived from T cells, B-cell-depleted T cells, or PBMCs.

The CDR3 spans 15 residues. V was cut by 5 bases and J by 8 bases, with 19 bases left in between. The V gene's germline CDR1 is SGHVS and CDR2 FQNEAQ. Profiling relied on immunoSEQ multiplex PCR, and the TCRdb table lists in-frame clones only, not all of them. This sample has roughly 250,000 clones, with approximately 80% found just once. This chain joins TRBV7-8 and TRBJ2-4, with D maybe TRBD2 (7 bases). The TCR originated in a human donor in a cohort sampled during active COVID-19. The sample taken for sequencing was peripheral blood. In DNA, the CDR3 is TGTGCCAGCAGCCCCACTCGGGCGGGGGCTTACATTCAGTACTTC. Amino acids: CASSPTRAGAYIQYF.